The clone carrying this T cell receptor beta chain has a count of ten or more. The sample is drawn from a study of neurological immune-mediated disorders. Via MiXCR, TCRdb re-called the 5' RACE reads, giving one row per CDR3 protein. There are about 70,000 distinct CDR3 sequences in the sample; about 3% occur only once, and about 5% lies in the top ten. The origin of this receptor is a woman in her fifties or sixties with multiple sclerosis. The material sequenced was PBMCs.

The CDR3 reads CASSQDRSSGGSYEQYF. DNA for the CDR3: TGCGCCAGCAGCCAAGATCGGAGCAGCGGGGGGTCCTACGAGCAGTACTTC. The gene calls are TRBV4-3 and TRBJ2-7, with 9 positions matching TRBD2. The CDR3 covers 17 residues. The V gene end was trimmed by 0 bases and the J gene end by 1 base; junction bases not matched to a gene: 7. The V gene's germline CDR1 is LGHNA and CDR2 YSLEER.